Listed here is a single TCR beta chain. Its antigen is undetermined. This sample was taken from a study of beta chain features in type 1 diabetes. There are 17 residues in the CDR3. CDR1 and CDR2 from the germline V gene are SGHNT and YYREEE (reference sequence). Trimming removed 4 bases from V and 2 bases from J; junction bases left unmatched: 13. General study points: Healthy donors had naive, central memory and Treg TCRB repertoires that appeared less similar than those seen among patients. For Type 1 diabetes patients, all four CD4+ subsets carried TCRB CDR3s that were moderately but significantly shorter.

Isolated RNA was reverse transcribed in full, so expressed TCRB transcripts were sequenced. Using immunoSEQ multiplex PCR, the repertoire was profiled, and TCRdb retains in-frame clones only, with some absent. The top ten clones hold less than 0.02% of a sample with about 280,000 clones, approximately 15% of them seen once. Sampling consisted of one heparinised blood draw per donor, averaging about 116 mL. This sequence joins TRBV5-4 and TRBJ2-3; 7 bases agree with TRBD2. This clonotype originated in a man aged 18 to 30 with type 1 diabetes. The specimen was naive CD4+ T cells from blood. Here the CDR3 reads CASSPRGGLLYTDTQYF. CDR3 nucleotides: TGTGCCAGCAGCCCACGCGGGGGACTACTTTACACAGATACGCAGTATTTT.